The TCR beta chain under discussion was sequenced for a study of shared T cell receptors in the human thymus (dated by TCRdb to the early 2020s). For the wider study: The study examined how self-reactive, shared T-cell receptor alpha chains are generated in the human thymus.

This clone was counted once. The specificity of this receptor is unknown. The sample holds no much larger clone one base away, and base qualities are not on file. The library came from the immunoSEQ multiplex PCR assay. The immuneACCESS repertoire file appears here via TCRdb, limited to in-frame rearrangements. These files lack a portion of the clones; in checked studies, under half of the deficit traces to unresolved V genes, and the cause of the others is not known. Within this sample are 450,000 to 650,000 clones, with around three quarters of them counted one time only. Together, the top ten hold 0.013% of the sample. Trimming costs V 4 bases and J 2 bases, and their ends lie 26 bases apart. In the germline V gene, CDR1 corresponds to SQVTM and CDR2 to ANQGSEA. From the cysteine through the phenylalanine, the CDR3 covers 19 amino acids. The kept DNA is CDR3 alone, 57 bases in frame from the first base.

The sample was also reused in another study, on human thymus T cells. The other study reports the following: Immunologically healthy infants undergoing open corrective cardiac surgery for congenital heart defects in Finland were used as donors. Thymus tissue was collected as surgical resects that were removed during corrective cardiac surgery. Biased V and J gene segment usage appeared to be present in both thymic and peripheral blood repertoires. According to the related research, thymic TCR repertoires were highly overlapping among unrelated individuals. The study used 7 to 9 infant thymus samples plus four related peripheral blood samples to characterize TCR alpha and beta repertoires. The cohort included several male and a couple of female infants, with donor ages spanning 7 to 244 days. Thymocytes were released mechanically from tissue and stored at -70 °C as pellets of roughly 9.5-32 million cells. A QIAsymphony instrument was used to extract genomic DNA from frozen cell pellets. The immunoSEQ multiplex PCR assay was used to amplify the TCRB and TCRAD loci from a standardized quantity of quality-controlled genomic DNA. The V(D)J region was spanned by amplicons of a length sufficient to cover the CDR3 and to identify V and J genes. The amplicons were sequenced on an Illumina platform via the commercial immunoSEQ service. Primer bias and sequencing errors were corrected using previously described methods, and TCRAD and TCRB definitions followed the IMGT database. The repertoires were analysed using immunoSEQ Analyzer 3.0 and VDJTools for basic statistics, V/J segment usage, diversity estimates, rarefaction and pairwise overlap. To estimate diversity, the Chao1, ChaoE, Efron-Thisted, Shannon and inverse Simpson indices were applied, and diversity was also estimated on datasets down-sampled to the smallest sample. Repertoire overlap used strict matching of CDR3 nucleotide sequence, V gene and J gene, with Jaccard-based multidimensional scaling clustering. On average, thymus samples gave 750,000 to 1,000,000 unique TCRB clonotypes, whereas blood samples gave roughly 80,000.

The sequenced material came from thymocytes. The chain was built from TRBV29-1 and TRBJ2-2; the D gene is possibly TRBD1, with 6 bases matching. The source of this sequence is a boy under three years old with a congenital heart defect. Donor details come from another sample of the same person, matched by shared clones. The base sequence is TGCAGCGTTGGCCCCATCTCGGCAGGGGAGCCTCCCAACACCGGGGAGCTGTTTTTT. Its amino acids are CSVGPISAGEPPNTGELFF.